Listed below are T cell receptor beta chains from one sample, sequenced in a study of regulatory T cells in long-lasting Graves disease. Each CDR3 protein gets one entry after TCRdb re-called the multiplex PCR reads with MiXCR. The data hold a few hundred thousand distinct CDR3 sequences, with 12% observed a single time. This same sample was also taken into another study, of T cells in Graves' hyperthyroidism and ophthalmopathy.

This specimen was peripheral blood mononuclear cells (PBMCs), taken at new diagnosis, from a patient treated with antithyroid drugs. These receptors originate from a young woman with Graves disease. CDR3s include the opening cysteine and the closing phenylalanine or tryptophan. A D gene is named only where the DNA matches it firmly. Size values are once, few and many counts, or a class for expanded clones, and some rows have none.

clone_size	v_call	j_call	d_call	cdr3_aa	cdr3_nt
-	TRBV18	TRBJ2-3	TRBD2	CASSPLPGGGQTDTQYF	TGTGCCAGCTCACCACTTCCCGGGGGGGGCCAAACAGATACGCAGTATTTT
many	TRBV29-1	TRBJ1-4	-	CSVETSLNEKLFF	TGCAGCGTTGAAACGTCCTTAAATGAAAAACTGTTTTTT
many	TRBV11-2	TRBJ1-2	-	CASREGPRGAASGYTF	TGTGCCAGCAGAGAAGGCCCGCGCGGGGCAGCCTCTGGCTACACCTTC
few	TRBV4-1	TRBJ1-2	-	CASSSGQLYYGYTF	TGCGCCAGCAGCTCCGGACAGTTATACTATGGCTACACCTTC
many	TRBV20-1	TRBJ2-3	-	CSARQDSTDTQYF	TGCAGTGCTCGACAGGACAGCACAGATACGCAGTATTTT
-	TRBV19	TRBJ2-7	TRBD1	CASRLTGGGYEQYF	TGTGCCAGTAGACTAACAGGGGGAGGCTACGAGCAGTACTTC
many	TRBV20-1	TRBJ2-7	-	CSASGGEQYF	TGCAGTGCTTCAGGGGGGGAGCAGTACTTC
few	TRBV4-2	TRBJ1-5	-	CASSQDRQGAGQPQHF	TGTGCCAGCAGCCAAGATCGACAAGGGGCTGGTCAGCCCCAGCATTTT
few	TRBV5-1	TRBJ1-2	-	CASSLTGTNYGYTF	TGCGCCAGCAGCTTGACAGGAACTAACTATGGCTACACCTTC
many	TRBV30	TRBJ1-1	-	CAWSVVMNTEAFF	TGTGCCTGGAGTGTAGTCATGAACACTGAAGCTTTCTTT
-	TRBV4-1	TRBJ2-3	TRBD2	CASSQWASGGTDTQYF	TGCGCCAGCAGCCAATGGGCCAGCGGGGGTACAGATACGCAGTATTTT
many	TRBV5-1	TRBJ1-1	-	CASSSRRRDTEAFF	TGCGCCAGCAGCAGTCGACGGAGGGACACTGAAGCTTTCTTT
few	TRBV5-6	TRBJ2-1	TRBD1	CASSHPGTVYNEQFF	TGTGCCAGCAGCCATCCCGGGACAGTCTACAATGAGCAGTTCTTC
-	TRBV28	TRBJ2-7	TRBD2	CASSEGGPPYEQYF	TGTGCCAGCAGTGAGGGAGGGCCTCCCTACGAGCAGTACTTC
many	TRBV2	TRBJ1-6	TRBD1	CASSEAGQARGVDF	TGTGCCAGCAGTGAGGCGGGACAGGCCAGAGGCGTTGACTTT
-	TRBV24-1	TRBJ2-5	TRBD2	CATSDPGLAVQETQYF	TGTGCCACCAGTGATCCGGGACTAGCGGTACAAGAGACCCAGTACTTC
many	TRBV28	TRBJ2-2	-	CALGDPQRGELFF	TGTGCCCTAGGGGACCCCCAGCGCGGGGAGCTGTTTTTT
many	TRBV6-1	TRBJ1-1	-	CASSMFRQYPSVF	TGTGCCAGCAGCATGTTCCGCCAGTACCCCTCAGTCTTT
-	TRBV7-2	TRBJ2-1	-	CASSLTAGRGEQFF	TGTGCCAGCAGCTTAACCGCTGGACGCGGGGAGCAGTTCTTC
many	TRBV20-1	TRBJ2-5	-	CSAAKQETQYF	TGCAGTGCTGCGAAACAAGAGACCCAGTACTTC
-	TRBV30	TRBJ2-1	TRBD2	CAWSVLRTSLNNEQFF	TGTGCCTGGAGTGTACTACGGACTAGCCTTAACAATGAGCAGTTCTTC
many	TRBV20-1	TRBJ2-2	-	CSASEGSPNTGELFF	TGCAGTGCTAGCGAGGGGAGTCCGAACACCGGGGAGCTGTTTTTT
many	TRBV27	TRBJ2-7	-	CASRKVGEVGEQYF	TGTGCCAGCCGAAAGGTCGGGGAGGTGGGCGAGCAGTACTTC
many	TRBV6-2/TRBV6-3	TRBJ2-2	-	CASGLRGGELFF	TGTGCCAGCGGGTTGCGCGGTGGGGAGCTGTTTTTT
many	TRBV6-5	TRBJ2-7	-	CASSYPPDSYEQYF	TGTGCCAGCAGTTACCCCCCGGACAGCTACGAGCAGTACTTC
many	TRBV3-1	TRBJ2-5	TRBD2	CASSPLTSGVRETQYF	TGTGCCAGCAGCCCTTTGACTAGCGGGGTCCGTGAGACCCAGTACTTC
many	TRBV7-9	TRBJ2-1	-	CASRVTRAYNEQFF	TGTGCCAGCCGGGTCACTAGGGCCTACAATGAGCAGTTCTTC
many	TRBV2	TRBJ2-7	-	CASSEATGLSSYEQYF	TGTGCCAGCAGTGAAGCGACGGGACTTAGCTCCTACGAGCAGTACTTC
-	TRBV4-3	TRBJ1-6	-	CASSQNDWNSPLHF	TGCGCCAGCAGCCAAAACGACTGGAATTCACCCCTCCACTTT
many	TRBV18	TRBJ1-2	-	CASSPQGMAGTF	TGTGCCAGCTCACCGCAGGGGATGGCTGGCACCTTC
many	TRBV3-1	TRBJ2-5	TRBD1	CASSRDRAQETQYF	TGTGCCAGCAGCAGGGACAGAGCACAAGAGACCCAGTACTTC
many	TRBV28	TRBJ1-2	-	CASSRPGGRGYTF	TGTGCCAGCAGCCGCCCGGGGGGTCGGGGCTACACCTTC
many	TRBV3-1	TRBJ2-1	-	CASSQVAAITEQFF	TGTGCCAGCAGCCAGGTAGCGGCCATTACAGAGCAGTTCTTC
few	TRBV7-2	TRBJ1-3	-	CASSLGGTSHSGNTIYF	TGTGCCAGCAGCTTAGGCGGCACATCTCACTCTGGAAACACCATATATTTT
few	TRBV19	TRBJ2-1	-	CASRPDPGGGYNEQFF	TGTGCCAGTAGGCCTGATCCCGGGGGAGGCTACAATGAGCAGTTCTTC
-	TRBV9	TRBJ2-1	TRBD2	CASSAAGRANNEQFF	TGTGCCAGCAGTGCAGCGGGGAGGGCGAACAATGAGCAGTTCTTC
few	TRBV11-1	TRBJ2-3	-	CASSLSATAPTQYF	TGTGCCAGCAGCTTAAGCGCGACAGCCCCTACGCAGTATTTT
-	TRBV5-1	TRBJ2-1	TRBD2	CASSLANSGRANEQFF	TGCGCCAGCAGCTTGGCAAATAGCGGGAGGGCAAATGAGCAGTTCTTC
-	TRBV12-3/TRBV12-4	TRBJ2-2	-	CASSPKRDGTGELFF	TGTGCCAGCAGTCCAAAAAGGGATGGCACCGGGGAGCTGTTTTTT
-	TRBV4-1	TRBJ2-7	TRBD2	CASSQGKGSGIAFYEQYF	TGCGCCAGCAGCCAAGGGAAGGGTAGCGGGATAGCTTTCTACGAGCAGTACTTC
many	TRBV2	TRBJ1-1	TRBD1	CAYGQGGTEAFF	TGTGCCTACGGACAGGGGGGAACTGAAGCTTTCTTT
few	TRBV7-3	TRBJ2-1	TRBD1	CASSVEGVGTGRYNERFF	TGTGCCAGCAGCGTAGAGGGTGTAGGGACAGGGCGCTACAATGAGCGGTTCTTC
-	TRBV19	TRBJ1-2	-	CASSWGQGGYTF	TGTGCCAGTAGTTGGGGACAAGGCGGCTACACCTTC
many	TRBV6-1	TRBJ2-1	-	CASSPSWESPYNEQFF	TGTGCCAGCAGCCCCTCTTGGGAGTCCCCCTACAATGAGCAGTTCTTC